This T cell receptor beta chain emerged from a study of blood T cell repertoires in COVID-19. Ages ranged from about 18 to 89 years, with residence in more than 20 US areas. Exposed participants encountered a COVID-19 case during the 2 weeks preceding study entry. TCRdb keeps only in-frame clones here, not all; method: immunoSEQ multiplex PCR. The sample consists of 200,000 to 250,000 clones, 75% to 90% of them appearing once. With 4 bases removed from V and 3 bases from J, the gap between germline ends came to 12 bases. This CDR3 has 14 amino acids. Germline V CDR1 and CDR2: KGHDR, SFDVKD. The chain uses TRBV24-1 and TRBJ2-7, with D possibly TRBD1 on 5 matching bases. The sample taken for sequencing was PBMCs or T cells enriched from blood (not recorded which). The TCR sequence derives from a woman aged 25-40 years who had been exposed to COVID-19. In DNA, the CDR3 is TGTGCCACCAGTGACCCATCCCAGGGCTACGAGCAGTACTTC. Translated: CATSDPSQGYEQYF.